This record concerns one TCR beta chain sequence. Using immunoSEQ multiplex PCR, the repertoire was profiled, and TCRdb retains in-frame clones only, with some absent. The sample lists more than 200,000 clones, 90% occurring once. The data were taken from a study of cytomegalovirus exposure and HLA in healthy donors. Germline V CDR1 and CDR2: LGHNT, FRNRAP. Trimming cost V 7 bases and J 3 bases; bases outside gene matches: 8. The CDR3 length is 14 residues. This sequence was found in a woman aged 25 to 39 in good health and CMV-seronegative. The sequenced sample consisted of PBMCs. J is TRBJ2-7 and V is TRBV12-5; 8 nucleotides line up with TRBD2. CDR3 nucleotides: TGTGCTAGTGCCTCGAGCGGGAGTTACTACGAGCAGTACTTC. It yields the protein CASASSGSYYEQYF.